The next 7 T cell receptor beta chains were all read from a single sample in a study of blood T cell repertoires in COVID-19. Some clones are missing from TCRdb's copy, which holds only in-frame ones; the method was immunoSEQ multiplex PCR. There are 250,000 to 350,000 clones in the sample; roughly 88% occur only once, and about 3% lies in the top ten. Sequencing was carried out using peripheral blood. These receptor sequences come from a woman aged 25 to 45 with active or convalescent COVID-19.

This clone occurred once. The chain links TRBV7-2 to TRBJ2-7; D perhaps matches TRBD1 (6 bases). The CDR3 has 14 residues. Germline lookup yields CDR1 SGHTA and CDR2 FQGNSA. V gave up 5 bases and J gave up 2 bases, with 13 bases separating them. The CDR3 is CASSQWDNTYEQYF. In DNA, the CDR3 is TGTGCCAGCAGCCAGTGGGACAACACCTACGAGCAGTACTTC.

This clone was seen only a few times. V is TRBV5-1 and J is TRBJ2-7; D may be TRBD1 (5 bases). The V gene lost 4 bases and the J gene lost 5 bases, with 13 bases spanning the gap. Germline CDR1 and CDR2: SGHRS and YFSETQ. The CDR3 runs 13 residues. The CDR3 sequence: CASSIQGTHEQYF. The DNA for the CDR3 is TGCGCCAGCAGCATCCAGGGTACCCACGAGCAGTACTTC. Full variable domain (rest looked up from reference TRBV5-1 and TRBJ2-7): KAGVTQTPRYLIKTRGQQVTLSCSPISGHRSVSWYQQTPGQGLQFLFEYFSETQRNKGNFPGRFSGRQFSNSRSEMNVSTLELGDSALYLCASSIQGTHEQYFGPGTRLTVT.

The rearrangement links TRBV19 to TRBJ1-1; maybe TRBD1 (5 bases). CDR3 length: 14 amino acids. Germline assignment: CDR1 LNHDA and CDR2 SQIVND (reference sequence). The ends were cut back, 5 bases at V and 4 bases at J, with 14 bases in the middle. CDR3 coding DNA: TGTGCCAGTAGTGGCCCTGGGGCACGCACTGAAGCTTTCTTT. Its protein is CASSGPGARTEAFF.

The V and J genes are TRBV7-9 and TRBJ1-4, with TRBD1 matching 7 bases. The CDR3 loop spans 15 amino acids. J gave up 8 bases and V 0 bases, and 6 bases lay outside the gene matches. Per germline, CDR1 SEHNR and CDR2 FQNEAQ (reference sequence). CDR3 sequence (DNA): TGTGCCAGCAGCTTAGCTCAAGCAGGGGGAGAAAAACTGTTTTTT. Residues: CASSLAQAGGEKLFF.

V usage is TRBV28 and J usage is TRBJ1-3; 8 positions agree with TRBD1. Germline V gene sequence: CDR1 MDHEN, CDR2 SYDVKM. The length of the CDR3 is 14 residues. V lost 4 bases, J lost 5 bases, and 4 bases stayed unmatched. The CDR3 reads CASSWGDRRNTIYF. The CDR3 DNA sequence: TGTGCCAGCAGTTGGGGGGACAGGCGAAACACCATATATTTT.

CDR3: CASSYPSGDDEKLFF. CDR3 DNA sequence: TGTGCCAGCAGTTATCCTAGCGGGGATGATGAAAAACTGTTTTTT. The rearrangement links TRBV6-6 to TRBJ1-4; D call uncertain. Germline assignment: CDR1 MNHNY and CDR2 SVGAGI (reference sequence). This CDR3 comprises 15 residues. Trimming left V 3 bases short and J 6 bases short, with 14 bases between.

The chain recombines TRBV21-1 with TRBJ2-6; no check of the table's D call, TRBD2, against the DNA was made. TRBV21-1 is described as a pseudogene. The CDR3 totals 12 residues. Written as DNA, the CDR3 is TGTGCCAGTCCGGCTGGGGCCAACGTCCTGACTTTC. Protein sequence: CASPAGANVLTF.